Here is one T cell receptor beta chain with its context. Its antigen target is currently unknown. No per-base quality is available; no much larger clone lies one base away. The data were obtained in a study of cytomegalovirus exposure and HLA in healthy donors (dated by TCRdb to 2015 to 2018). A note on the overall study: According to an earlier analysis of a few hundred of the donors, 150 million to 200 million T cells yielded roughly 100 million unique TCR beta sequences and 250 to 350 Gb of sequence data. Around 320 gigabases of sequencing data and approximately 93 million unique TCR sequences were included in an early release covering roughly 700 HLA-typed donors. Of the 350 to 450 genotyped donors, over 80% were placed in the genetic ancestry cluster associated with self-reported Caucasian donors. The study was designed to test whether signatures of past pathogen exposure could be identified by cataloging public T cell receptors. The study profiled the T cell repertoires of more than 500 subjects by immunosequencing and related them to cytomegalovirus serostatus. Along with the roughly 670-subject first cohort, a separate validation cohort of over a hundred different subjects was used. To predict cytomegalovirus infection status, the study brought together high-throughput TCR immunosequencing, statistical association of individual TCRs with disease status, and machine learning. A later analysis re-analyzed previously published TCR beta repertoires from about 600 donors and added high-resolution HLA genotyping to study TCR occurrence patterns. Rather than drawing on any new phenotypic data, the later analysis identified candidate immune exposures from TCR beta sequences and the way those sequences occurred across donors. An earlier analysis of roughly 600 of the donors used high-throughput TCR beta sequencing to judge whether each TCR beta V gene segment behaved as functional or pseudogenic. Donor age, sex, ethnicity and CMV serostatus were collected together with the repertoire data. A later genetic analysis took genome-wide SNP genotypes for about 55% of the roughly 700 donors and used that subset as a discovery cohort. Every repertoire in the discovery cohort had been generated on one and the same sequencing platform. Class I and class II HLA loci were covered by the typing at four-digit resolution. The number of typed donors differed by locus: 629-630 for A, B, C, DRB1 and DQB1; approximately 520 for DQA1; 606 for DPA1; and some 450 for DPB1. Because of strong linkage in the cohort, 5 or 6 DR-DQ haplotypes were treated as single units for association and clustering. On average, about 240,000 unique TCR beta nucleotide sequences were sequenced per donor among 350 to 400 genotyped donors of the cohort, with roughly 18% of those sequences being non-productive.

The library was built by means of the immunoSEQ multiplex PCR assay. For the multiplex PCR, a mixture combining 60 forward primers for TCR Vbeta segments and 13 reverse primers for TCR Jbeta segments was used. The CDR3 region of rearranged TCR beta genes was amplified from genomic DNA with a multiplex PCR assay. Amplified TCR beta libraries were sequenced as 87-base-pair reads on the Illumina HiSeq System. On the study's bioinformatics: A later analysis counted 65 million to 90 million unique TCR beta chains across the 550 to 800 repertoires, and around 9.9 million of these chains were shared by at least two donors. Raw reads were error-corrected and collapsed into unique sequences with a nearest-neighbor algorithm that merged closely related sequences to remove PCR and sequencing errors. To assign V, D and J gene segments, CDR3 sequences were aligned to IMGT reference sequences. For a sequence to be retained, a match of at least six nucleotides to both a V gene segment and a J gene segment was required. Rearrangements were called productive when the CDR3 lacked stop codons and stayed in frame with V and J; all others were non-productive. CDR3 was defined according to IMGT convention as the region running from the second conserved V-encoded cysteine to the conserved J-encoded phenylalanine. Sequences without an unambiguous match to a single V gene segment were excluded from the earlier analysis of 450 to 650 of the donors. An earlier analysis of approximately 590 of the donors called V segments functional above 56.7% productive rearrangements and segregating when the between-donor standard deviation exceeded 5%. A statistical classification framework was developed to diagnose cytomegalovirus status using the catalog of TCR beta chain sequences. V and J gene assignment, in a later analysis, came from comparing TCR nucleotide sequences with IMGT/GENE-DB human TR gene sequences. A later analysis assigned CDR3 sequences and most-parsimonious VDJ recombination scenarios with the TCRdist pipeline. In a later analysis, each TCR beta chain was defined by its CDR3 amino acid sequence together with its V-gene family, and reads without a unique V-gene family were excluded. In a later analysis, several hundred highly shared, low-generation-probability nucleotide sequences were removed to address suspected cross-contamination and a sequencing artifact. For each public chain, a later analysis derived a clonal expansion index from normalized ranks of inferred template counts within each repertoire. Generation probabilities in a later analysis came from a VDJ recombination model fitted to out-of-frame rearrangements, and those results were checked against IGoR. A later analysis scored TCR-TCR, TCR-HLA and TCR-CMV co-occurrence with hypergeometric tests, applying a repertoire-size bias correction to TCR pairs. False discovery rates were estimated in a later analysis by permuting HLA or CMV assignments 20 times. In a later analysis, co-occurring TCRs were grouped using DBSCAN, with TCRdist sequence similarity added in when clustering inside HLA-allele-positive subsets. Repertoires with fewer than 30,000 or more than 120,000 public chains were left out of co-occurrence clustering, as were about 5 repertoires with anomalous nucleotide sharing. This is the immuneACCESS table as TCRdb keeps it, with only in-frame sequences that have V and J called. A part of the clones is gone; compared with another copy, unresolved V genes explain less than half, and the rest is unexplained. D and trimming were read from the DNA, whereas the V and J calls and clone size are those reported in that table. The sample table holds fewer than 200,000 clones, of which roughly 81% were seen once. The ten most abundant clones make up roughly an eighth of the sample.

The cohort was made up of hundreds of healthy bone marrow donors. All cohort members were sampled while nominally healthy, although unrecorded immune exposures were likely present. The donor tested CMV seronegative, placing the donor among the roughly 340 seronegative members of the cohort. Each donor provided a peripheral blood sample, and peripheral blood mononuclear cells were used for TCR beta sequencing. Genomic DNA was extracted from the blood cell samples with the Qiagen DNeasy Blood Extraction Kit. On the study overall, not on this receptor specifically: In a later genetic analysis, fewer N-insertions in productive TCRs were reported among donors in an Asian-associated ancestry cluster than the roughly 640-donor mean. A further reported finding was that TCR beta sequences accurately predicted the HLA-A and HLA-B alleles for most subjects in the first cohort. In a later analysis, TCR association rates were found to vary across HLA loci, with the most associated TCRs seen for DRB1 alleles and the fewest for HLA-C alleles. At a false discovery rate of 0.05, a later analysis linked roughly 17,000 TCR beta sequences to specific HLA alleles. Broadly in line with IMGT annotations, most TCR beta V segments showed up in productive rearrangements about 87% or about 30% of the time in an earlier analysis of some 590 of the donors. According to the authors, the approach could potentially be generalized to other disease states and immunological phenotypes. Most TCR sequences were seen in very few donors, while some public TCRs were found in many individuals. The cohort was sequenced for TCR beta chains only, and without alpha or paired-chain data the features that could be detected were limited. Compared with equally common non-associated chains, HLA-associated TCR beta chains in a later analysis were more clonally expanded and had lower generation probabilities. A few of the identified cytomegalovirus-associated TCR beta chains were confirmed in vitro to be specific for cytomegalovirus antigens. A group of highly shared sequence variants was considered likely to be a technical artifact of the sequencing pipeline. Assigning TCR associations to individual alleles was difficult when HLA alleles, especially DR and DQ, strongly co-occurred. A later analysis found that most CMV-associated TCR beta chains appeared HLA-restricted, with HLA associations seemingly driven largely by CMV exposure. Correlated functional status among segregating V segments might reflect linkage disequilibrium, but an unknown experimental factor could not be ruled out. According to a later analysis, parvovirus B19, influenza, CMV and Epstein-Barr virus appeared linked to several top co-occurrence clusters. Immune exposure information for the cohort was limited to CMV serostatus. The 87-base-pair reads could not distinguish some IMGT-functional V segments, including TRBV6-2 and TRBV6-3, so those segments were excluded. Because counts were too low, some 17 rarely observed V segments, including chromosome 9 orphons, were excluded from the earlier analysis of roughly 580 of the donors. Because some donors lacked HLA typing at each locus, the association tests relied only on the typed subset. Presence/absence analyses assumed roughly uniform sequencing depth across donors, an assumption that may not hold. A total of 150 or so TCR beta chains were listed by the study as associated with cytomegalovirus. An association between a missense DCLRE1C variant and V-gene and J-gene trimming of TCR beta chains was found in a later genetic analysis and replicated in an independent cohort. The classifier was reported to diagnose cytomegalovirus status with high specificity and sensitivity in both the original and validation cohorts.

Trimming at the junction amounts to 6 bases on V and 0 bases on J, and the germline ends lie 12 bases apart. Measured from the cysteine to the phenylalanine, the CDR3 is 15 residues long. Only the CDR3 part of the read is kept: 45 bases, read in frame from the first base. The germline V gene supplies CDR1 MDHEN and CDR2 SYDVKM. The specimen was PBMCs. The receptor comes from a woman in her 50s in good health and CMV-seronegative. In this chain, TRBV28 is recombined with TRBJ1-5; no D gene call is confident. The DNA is TGTGCCAGCAGGTTCGAGCTAGATAGCAATCAGCCCCAGCATTTT. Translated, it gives CASRFELDSNQPQHF.